This paragraph covers one T cell receptor beta chain sequence. Its matching antigen is unknown. This sample was taken from a study of cytomegalovirus exposure and HLA in healthy donors. Points from the study as a whole: Cytomegalovirus status was reportedly diagnosed by the classifier with high sensitivity and specificity.

TCRdb keeps only in-frame clones here, not all; method: immunoSEQ multiplex PCR. The top ten clones hold 10% of a sample with about 21,000 clones, 95% to 97% of them seen once. This CDR3 contains 16 residues. Germline trimming cut 0 bases from V and 2 bases from J; bases unmatched to any gene: 5. Germline lookup yields CDR1 SGDLS and CDR2 YYNGEE. This sequence joins TRBV9 and TRBJ2-5, with 9 bases aligning to TRBD2. Sequenced input: PBMCs. The TCR originated in a man aged 25 to 40 in good health and CMV-seropositive. The CDR3 DNA follows: TGTGCCAGCAGCGTAGCCACTAGCGGGTCACAAGAGACCCAGTACTTC. Its protein is CASSVATSGSQETQYF.